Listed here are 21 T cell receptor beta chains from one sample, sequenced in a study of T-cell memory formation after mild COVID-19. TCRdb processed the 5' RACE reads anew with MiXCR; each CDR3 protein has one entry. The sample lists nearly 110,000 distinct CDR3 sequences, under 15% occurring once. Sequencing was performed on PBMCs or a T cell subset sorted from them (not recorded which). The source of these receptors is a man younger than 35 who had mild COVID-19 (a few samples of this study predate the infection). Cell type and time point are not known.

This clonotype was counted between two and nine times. CDR3 bases: TGCGCCAGCGGGCTAAGAACCGGGGAGCTGTTTTTT. Translated, it gives CASGLRTGELFF. This chain uses TRBV4-3 with TRBJ2-2; D not certain. CDR1 and CDR2 (germline): LGHNA, YSLEER. Trimming took 8 bases from V and 5 from J, leaving 9 bases between them. There are 12 residues in the CDR3.

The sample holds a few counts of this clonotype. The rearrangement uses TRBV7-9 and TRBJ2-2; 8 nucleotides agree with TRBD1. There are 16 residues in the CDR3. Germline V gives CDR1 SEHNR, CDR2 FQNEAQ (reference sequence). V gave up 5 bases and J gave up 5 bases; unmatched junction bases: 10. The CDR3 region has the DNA TGTGCCAGCAGCACCAGGGGGCTCCCGTGGACCGGGGAGCTGTTTTTT. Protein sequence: CASSTRGLPWTGELFF. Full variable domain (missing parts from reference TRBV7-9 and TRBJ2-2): DTGVSQNPRHKITKRGQNVTFRCDPISEHNRLYWYRQTLGQGPEFLTYFQNEAQLEKSRLLSDRFSAERPKGSFSTLEIQRTEQGDSAMYLCASSTRGLPWTGELFFGEGSRLTVL.

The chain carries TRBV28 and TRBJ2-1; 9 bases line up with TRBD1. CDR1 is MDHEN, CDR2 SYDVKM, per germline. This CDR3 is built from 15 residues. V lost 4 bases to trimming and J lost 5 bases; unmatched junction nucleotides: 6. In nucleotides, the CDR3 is TGTGCCAGCAGTTATGGGACAGGGATGAACAATGAGCAGTTCTTC. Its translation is CASSYGTGMNNEQFF.

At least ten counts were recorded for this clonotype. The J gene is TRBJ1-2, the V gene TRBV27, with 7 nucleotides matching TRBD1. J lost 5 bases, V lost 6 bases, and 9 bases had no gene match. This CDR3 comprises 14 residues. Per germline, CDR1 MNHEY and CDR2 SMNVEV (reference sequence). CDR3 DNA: TGTGCCAGCAGCCTGGGGACAGACCCTTATGGCTACACCTTC. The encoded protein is CASSLGTDPYGYTF.

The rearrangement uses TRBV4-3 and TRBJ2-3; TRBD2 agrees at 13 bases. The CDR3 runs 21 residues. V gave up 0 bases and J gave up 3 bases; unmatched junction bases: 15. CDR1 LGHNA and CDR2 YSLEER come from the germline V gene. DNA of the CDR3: TGCGCCAGCAGCCAAGATGCGGGGTGGACTAGCGGGGGAGTCGGGACAGATACGCAGTATTTT. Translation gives CASSQDAGWTSGGVGTDTQYF.

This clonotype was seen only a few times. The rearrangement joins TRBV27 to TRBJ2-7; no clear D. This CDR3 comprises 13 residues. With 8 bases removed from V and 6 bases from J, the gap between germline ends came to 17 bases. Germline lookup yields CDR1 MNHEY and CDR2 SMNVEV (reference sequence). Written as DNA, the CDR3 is TGTGCCAGCGCAATCTCGTTTCCCGGCGAGCAGTACTTC. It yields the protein CASAISFPGEQYF.

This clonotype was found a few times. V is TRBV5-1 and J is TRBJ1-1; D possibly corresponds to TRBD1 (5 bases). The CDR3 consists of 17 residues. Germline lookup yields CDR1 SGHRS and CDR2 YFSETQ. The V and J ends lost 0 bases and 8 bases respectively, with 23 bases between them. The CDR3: CASSLARGLRGAEEAFF. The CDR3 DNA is TGCGCCAGCAGCTTGGCCAGAGGGTTGCGAGGGGCAGAGGAAGCTTTCTTT.

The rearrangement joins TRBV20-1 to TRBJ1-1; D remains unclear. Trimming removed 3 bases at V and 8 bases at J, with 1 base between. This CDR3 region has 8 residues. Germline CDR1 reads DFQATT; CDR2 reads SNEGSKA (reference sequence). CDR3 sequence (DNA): TGCAGTGCTAGGGAAGCTTTCTTT. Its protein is CSAREAFF.

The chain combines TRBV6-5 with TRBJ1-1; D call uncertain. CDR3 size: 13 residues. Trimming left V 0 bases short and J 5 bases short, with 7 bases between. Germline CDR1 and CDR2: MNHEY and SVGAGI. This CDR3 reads CASSYSGATEAFF. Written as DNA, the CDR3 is TGTGCCAGCAGTTACTCGGGAGCTACTGAAGCTTTCTTT.

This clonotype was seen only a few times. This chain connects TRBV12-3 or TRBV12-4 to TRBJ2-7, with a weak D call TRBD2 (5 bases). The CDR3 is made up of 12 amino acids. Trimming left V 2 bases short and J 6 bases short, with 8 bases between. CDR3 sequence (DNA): TGTGCCAGCAGTTTACGAGGGTCCGAGCAGTACTTC. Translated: CASSLRGSEQYF.

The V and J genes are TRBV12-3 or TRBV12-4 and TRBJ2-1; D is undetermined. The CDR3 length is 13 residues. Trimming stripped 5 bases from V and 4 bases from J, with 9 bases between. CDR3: CASSRSVYNEQFF. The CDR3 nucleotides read TGTGCCAGCAGTCGATCCGTTTACAATGAGCAGTTCTTC.

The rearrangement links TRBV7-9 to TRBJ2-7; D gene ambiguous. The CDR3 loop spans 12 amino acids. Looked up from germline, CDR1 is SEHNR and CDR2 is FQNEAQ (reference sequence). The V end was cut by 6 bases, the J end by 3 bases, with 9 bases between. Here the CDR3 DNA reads TGTGCCAGCAGTTATGACCACTACGAGCAGTACTTC. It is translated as CASSYDHYEQYF.

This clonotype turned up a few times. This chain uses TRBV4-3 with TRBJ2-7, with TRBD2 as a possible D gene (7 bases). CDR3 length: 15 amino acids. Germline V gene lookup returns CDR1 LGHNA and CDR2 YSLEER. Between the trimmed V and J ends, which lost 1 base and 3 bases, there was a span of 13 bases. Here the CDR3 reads CASSQARGAYYEQYF. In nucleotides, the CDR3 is TGCGCCAGCAGCCAAGCCCGGGGGGCGTACTACGAGCAGTACTTC.

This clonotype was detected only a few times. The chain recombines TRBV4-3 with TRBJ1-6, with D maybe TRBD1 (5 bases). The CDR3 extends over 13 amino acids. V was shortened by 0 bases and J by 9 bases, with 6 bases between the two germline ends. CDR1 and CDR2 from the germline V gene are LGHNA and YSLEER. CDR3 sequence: CASSQDGGSPLHF. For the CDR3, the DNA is TGCGCCAGCAGCCAAGATGGGGGTTCACCCCTCCACTTT.

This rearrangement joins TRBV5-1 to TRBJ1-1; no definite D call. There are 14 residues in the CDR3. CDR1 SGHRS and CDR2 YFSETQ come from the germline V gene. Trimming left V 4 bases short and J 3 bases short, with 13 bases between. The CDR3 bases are TGCGCCAGCAGCCCGGGCGGAGGGCACACTGAAGCTTTCTTT. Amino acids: CASSPGGGHTEAFF.

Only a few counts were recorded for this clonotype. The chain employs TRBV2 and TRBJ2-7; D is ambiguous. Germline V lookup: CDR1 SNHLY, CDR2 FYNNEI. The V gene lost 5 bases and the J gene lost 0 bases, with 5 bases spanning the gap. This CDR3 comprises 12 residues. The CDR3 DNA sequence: TGTGCCAGCAGTCGCATCTCCTACGAGCAGTACGTC. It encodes CASSRISYEQYV.

The CDR3 loop reads CASSQEGTETQYF. The CDR3 DNA follows: TGCGCCAGCAGCCAAGAGGGGACAGAGACCCAGTACTTC. This chain joins TRBV4-1 and TRBJ2-5; D could derive from TRBD1 or TRBD2 (5 bases each). Germline V CDR1 and CDR2: MGHRA, YSYEKL. Trimming cost V 0 bases and J 4 bases, with 6 bases left between them. The CDR3 spans 13 residues.

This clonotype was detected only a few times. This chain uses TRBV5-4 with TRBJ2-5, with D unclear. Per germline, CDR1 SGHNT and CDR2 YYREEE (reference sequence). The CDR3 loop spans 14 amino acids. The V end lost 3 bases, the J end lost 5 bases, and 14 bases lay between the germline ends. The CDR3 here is CASSWGPGLETQYF. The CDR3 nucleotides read TGTGCCAGCAGCTGGGGTCCCGGCTTGGAGACCCAGTACTTC.

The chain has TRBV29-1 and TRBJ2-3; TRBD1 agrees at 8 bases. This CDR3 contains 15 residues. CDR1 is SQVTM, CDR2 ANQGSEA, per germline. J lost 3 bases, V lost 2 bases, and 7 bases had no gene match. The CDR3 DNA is TGCAGCGTTGAATACTCGGACAGGGAGACAGATACGCAGTATTTT. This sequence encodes CSVEYSDRETDTQYF.

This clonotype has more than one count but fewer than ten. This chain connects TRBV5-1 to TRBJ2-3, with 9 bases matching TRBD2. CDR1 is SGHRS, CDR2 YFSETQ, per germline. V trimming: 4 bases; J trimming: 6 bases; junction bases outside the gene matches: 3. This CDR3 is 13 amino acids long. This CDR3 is CASSGGGGDTQYF. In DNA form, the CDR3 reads TGCGCCAGCAGCGGCGGGGGGGGCGATACGCAGTATTTT.

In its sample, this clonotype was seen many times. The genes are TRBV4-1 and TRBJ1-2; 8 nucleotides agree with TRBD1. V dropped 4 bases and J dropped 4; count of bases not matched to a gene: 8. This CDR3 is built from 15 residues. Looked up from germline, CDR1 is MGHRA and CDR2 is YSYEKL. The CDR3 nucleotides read TGCGCCAGCAGCCCGTTACCAGGGGGCATCTATGGCTACACCTTC. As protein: CASSPLPGGIYGYTF.